The sequence of this TCR beta chain was determined in a study of shared clonotypes between healthy human individuals. Source study methods: Filtering differed since immunoSEQ provided only junctions, with no quality scores. The assay was immunoSEQ multiplex PCR, and TCRdb's table has in-frame clones only and misses some. That table furnishes V, J and clone size, whereas the DNA furnished D and trimming. The sample lists 2.5 million or so clones; approximately 92% were seen once. Points on this clone: Its antigen is undetermined.

The study drew all its donors from Caucasian adults living in Nashville, Tennessee. The CDR3 consists of 16 residues. After removal of 3 bases from V and 7 bases from J, the junction contained 7 bases not matched to a gene. Looked up from germline, CDR1 is MGHRA and CDR2 is YSYEKL. Study outcomes and limitations: Represented diversity (both genetic and exposure-history) was limited by the small number of donors. Researchers sampled blood only, noting tissue repertoires likely differ.

This clonotype was obtained from a man between 18 and 35 years old in good health. Sequencing was carried out using naive CD4+ T cells sorted from blood. The sample's subset: CD45RA+ positively selected. The rearrangement links TRBV4-1 to TRBJ2-1; 12 bases line up with TRBD2. The CDR3 bases are TGCGCCAGCAGCCACGAGGGACTAGCGGGTCGGAATGAGCAGTTCTTC. This gives the protein CASSHEGLAGRNEQFF.